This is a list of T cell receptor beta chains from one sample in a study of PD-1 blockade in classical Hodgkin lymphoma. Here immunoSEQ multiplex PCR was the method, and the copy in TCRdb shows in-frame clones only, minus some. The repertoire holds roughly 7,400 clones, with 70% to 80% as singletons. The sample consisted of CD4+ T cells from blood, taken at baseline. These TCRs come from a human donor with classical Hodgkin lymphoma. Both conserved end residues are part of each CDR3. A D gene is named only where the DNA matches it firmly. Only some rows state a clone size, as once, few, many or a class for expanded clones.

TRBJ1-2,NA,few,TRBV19,TGTGCCAGTAGTATATCCCAAAAGACACCAAGCTATGGCTACACCTTC,CASSISQKTPSYGYTF
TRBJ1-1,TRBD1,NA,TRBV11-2,TGTGCCAGCAGCTTAGGGACAGGGGGGAACACTGAAGCTTTCTTT,CASSLGTGGNTEAFF
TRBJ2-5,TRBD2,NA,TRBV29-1,TGCAGCGTTTTAGCGGGGCAAGAGACCCAGTACTTC,CSVLAGQETQYF
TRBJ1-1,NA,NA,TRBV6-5,TGTGCCAGCAGTTACTCGGGGACAAAAAACACTGAAGCTTTCTTT,CASSYSGTKNTEAFF
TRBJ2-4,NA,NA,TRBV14,TGTGCCAGCAGCCATGCAGCTGTTCAGTACTTC,CASSHAAVQYF
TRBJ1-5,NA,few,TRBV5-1,TGCGCCAGCAGCCACGGAGGGAATCAGCCCCAGCATTTT,CASSHGGNQPQHF
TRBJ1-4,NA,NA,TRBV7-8,TGTGCCAGCAGCTTAGAGAGGGGGACTAATGAAAAACTGTTTTTT,CASSLERGTNEKLFF
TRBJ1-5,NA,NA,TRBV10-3,TGTGCCACCCGGGTGGGCGAGGGACCCCAGCATTTT,CATRVGEGPQHF
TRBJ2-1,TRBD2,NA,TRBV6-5,TGTGCCAGCAGTTACGTAGCGGGGGGGAACAATGAGCAGTTCTTC,CASSYVAGGNNEQFF
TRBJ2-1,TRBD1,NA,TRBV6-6,TGTGCCAGCAGCCCCGGTGGACAGGGGAACAATGAGCAGTTCTTC,CASSPGGQGNNEQFF
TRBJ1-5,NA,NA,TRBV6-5,TGTGCCAGCAGCCCAGGGTATGGCAATCAGCCCCAGCATTTT,CASSPGYGNQPQHF
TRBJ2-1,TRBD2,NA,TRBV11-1,TGTGCCAGCAGCCTCAGTCCCCTAGCGGGAGGGTACAATGAGCAGTTCTTC,CASSLSPLAGGYNEQFF
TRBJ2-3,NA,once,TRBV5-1,TGCGCCAGCAGCTTGGACAACCGCGAGTCCTTCACAGATACGCAGTATTTT,CASSLDNRESFTDTQYF
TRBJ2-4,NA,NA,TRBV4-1,TGCGCCAGCAGTCGCGGGGGGACAGACCAAAACATTCAGTACTTC,CASSRGGTDQNIQYF
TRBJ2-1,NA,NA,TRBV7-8,TGTGCCAGCAGCTTATATGGGGGGACCGTCCCTGAGCAGTTCTTC,CASSLYGGTVPEQFF
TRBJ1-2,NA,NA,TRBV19,TGTGCCAGTACATTTACTAACTATGGCTACACCTTC,CASTFTNYGYTF
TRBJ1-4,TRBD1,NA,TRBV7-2,TGTGCCAGCAGCTTGTCGCAGGGGGGGTTGGAAAAACTGTTTTTT,CASSLSQGGLEKLFF
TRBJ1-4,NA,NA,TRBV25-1,TGTGCCAGCAGTGATAGGGGTGCAACTAATGAAAAACTGTTTTTT,CASSDRGATNEKLFF
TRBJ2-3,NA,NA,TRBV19,TGTGCCAGTAGTATCCGCAGGGCCGAGCCCACAGATACGCAGTATTTT,CASSIRRAEPTDTQYF
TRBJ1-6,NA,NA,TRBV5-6,TGTGCCAGCAGCTCTCTGGGTTTCAACCCTAATTCACCCCTCCACTTT,CASSSLGFNPNSPLHF
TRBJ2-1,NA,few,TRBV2,TGTGCCAGCAGTCGGGCAACCACCAAGCGAGGGTACAATGAGCAGTTCTTC,CASSRATTKRGYNEQFF
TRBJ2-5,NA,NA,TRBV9,TGTGCCAGCAGCGCCCCCGGTGCGGAAGAGACCCAGTACTTC,CASSAPGAEETQYF
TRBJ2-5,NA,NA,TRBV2,TGTGCCAGCAGTGGAATTCTAGCGGAGACCCAGTACTTC,CASSGILAETQYF
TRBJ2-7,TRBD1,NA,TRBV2,TGTGCCAGCAGAAACAGGGGAGCGGTTTACGAGCAGTACTTC,CASRNRGAVYEQYF
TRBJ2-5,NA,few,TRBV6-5,TGTGCCAGCAGTCAAACTAGAGGAGAGACCCAGTACTTC,CASSQTRGETQYF
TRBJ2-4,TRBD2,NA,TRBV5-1,TGCGCCAGCAGCTTGGAGCGGGGGGGAGCCAAAAACATTCAGTACTTC,CASSLERGGAKNIQYF
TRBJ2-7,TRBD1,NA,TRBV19,TGTGCCAGTAGTATTGGACGACAGGGGGCCACGGCGCAGTACTTC,CASSIGRQGATAQYF
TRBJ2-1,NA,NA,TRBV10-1,TGCGCCAGCAGTGAGTCGGGGCGGTCGGCGGGGGAGCAGTTCTTC,CASSESGRSAGEQFF
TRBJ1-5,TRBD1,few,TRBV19,TGTGCCAGTAGTATAAAGGGACAGGGCAATCAGCCCCAGCATTTT,CASSIKGQGNQPQHF
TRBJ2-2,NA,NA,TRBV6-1,TGTGCCAGCGGGGAGGACAGATCCACCGGGGAGCTGTTTTTT,CASGEDRSTGELFF
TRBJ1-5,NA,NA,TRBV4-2,TGTGCCAGCAGCCAAGGGGACAGCAATCAGCCCCAGCATTTT,CASSQGDSNQPQHF
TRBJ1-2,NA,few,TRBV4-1,TGCGCCAGCAGCCAAGTTTATGGGGGAGGAGGCTACACCTTC,CASSQVYGGGGYTF
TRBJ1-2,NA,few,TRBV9,TGTGCCAGCAGCCATTATAATCAGGAACGATCTAACTATGGCTACACCTTC,CASSHYNQERSNYGYTF
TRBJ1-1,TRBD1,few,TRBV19,TGTGCCAGTAGTATGGCCGGGACAGCCTCTTGGGTGAACACTGAAGCTTTCTTT,CASSMAGTASWVNTEAFF
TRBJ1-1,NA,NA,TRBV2,TGTGCCAGCAGTTACTACAAGAACACTGAAGCTTTCTTT,CASSYYKNTEAFF
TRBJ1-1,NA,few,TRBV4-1,TGCGCCAGCAGCCGAGTACAGGTGAACACTGAAGCTTTCTTT,CASSRVQVNTEAFF
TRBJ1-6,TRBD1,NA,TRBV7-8,TGTGCCAGCAGCTTAGCGCTAACAGGGGGTAATTCACCCCTCCACTTT,CASSLALTGGNSPLHF
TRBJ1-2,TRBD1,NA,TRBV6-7,TGTGCCAGCAGTTACTCGAAGGTATCCGGGACAGGGGGATGCTATGGCTACACCTTC,CASSYSKVSGTGGCYGYTF
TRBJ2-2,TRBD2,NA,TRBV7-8,TGTGCCAGCAGCTCCCGACTAGCGGTAAACACCGGGGAGCTGTTTTTT,CASSSRLAVNTGELFF
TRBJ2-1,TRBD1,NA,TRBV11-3,TGTGCCAGCAGCTTAGATAGAGGGGGCCAATACAATGAGCAGTTCTTC,CASSLDRGGQYNEQFF
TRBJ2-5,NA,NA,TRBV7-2,TGTGCCAGCACCTTTGGGGGGGCCCGGGAGACCCAGTACTTC,CASTFGGARETQYF
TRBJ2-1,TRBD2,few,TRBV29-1,TGCAGCGTTGACGCTAGCGGGGTCTACAATGAGCAGTTCTTC,CSVDASGVYNEQFF
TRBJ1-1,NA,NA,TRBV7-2,TGTGCCAGCAGCTTTCCGAGGTCGAACACTGAAGCTTTCTTT,CASSFPRSNTEAFF
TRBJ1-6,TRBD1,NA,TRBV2,TGTGCCAGCAGCTGGACAGGGGGCGCATCACCCCTCCACTTT,CASSWTGGASPLHF
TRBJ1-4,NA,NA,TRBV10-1,TGCGCCAGCAGTGAATCAGGGGATGGGGAAAAACTGTTTTTT,CASSESGDGEKLFF
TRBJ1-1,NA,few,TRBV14,TGTGCCAGCAGCCAAGATCCATTCGGCCGGAACACTGAAGCTTTCTTT,CASSQDPFGRNTEAFF
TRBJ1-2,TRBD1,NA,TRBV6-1,TGTGCCAGCAGTCGTCTACAGGGGGCCGGTGGCTACACCTTC,CASSRLQGAGGYTF
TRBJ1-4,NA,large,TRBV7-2,TGTGCCAGCAGCTTAGCGCGGGGTTTTTCCGTAACAATCAATGAAAAACTGTTTTTT,CASSLARGFSVTINEKLFF
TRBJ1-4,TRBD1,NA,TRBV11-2,TGTGCCAGCAGCCAGGACAGGGGAGCTAATGAAAAACTGTTTTTT,CASSQDRGANEKLFF
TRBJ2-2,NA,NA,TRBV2,TGTGCCAGCAGTGAGATAACTAGCACCACCGGGGAGCTGTTTTTT,CASSEITSTTGELFF
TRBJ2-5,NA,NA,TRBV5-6,TGTGCCAGCAGCTTGCGACAGCTCAAAGAGACCCAGTACTTC,CASSLRQLKETQYF
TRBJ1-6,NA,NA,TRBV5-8,TGTGCCAGCAGCTCTAGAGACCGACCCTATAATTCACCCCTCCACTTT,CASSSRDRPYNSPLHF
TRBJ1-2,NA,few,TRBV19,TGTGCCAGTAGTGTGCAGGGTGGCAGTAACTATGGCTACACCTTC,CASSVQGGSNYGYTF
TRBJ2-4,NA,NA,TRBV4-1,TGCGCCAGCAGCCCCTATGGGGGTATGGGGGACATTCAGTACTTC,CASSPYGGMGDIQYF
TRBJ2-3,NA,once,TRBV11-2,TGTGCCAGCAGCTTTCGCCTCGGCGGCAGCACAGATACGCAGTATTTT,CASSFRLGGSTDTQYF